Below, one T cell receptor (beta chain) is given with its context. Its antigen is undetermined. Data came from immunoSEQ multiplex PCR; TCRdb stores just in-frame clones and leaves some out. The table shows tens of thousands of clones, with around 80% occurring only once. The source of the sample is a study of graft-versus-host responses after intestinal transplantation. Background on the study: Recipients had transplants, and these were multivisceral, liver-intestinal, or isolated intestinal. Anti-thymocyte globulin induction preceded 2 to 4 years of tacrolimus and steroid maintenance in all recipients. The study, taken as a whole, reports: Early post-transplant HvG declines were associated with peak circulating GvH clone levels. Researchers found GvH clones in recipient marrow, and some showed up first in ileum or blood.

The CDR3 is 15 residues long. Germline loops: CDR1 SGHVS, CDR2 FNYEAQ. Trimming cost V 1 base and J 7 bases, with 17 bases left between them. This chain links TRBV7-6 with TRBJ2-7; TRBD2 is a possible D gene (6 bases). The material sequenced was unstimulated CD8+ T cells sorted from spleen or lymph node cells, taken before transplant. This TCR was sampled from a human donor who was the organ donor for an intestinal transplant. The CDR3 nucleotides read TGTGCCAGCAGCTTAGGGTCGGGAGAAAGGTGGGAGCAGTACTTC. Protein product: CASSLGSGERWEQYF.